Below, 18 T cell receptor beta chains from the same sample are listed, as sequenced in a study of beta chain features in type 1 diabetes. cDNA synthesis used the whole RNA isolate, giving expressed TCRB sequences. Sequencing was performed with immunoSEQ multiplex PCR; in TCRdb, only in-frame clones are kept and a portion is missing. Of about 740,000 clones listed, about an eighth were seen once; the top ten hold 0.022%. Their target antigens are unknown. General study points: Shorter TCRB CDR3s, moderately but significantly so, were found in Type 1 diabetes patients in all four CD4+ subsets.

What was sequenced was naive CD4+ T cells from blood. The receptors shown here come from a young man with type 1 diabetes.

The V gene is TRBV2, the J gene TRBJ2-5, with no clear D. Germline V gene data show CDR1 as SNHLY and CDR2 as FYNNEI. The CDR3 is made up of 11 amino acids. The ends were cut back, 5 bases at V and 5 bases at J, with 6 bases in the middle. CDR3 in amino acids: CASSTSETQYF. As DNA, the CDR3 is TGTGCCAGCAGTACCAGTGAGACCCAGTACTTC.

This clone was detected only a few times. The genes are TRBV2 and TRBJ1-2; the D is unclear. This CDR3 region has 14 residues. The ends were cut back, 5 bases at V and 2 bases at J, with 12 bases in the middle. Germline assignment: CDR1 SNHLY and CDR2 FYNNEI. CDR3 residues: CASSQEEENYGYTF. The CDR3 DNA reads as TGTGCCAGCAGTCAGGAGGAGGAGAACTATGGCTACACCTTC.

This clone was observed once. V usage is TRBV29-1 and J usage is TRBJ1-1, with TRBD1 identical over 7 bases. Trimming removed 4 bases from V and 5 bases from J; junction bases left unmatched: 10. This CDR3 region has 14 residues. The germline V gene encodes CDR1 SQVTM and CDR2 ANQGSEA. Here the CDR3 DNA reads TGCAGCGTTGGAACTACAGGGGTGGGAACTGAAGCTTTCTTT. Translation gives CSVGTTGVGTEAFF.

This clone came up a few times. The chain recombines TRBV9 with TRBJ2-2, with D possibly matching TRBD2 (6 bases). The V gene lost 0 bases and the J gene lost 2 bases, with 11 bases spanning the gap. This CDR3 spans 16 amino acids. Germline lookup yields CDR1 SGDLS and CDR2 YYNGEE. The CDR3 region is CASSVEPGTNTGELFF. The DNA for the CDR3 is TGTGCCAGCAGCGTAGAGCCAGGGACTAACACCGGGGAGCTGTTTTTT.

The chain carries TRBV2 and TRBJ1-4; unclear D gene. The CDR3 has 13 amino acids. With 7 bases removed from V and 7 bases from J, the gap between germline ends came to 13 bases. CDR1 is SNHLY, CDR2 FYNNEI, per germline. This chain's CDR3 is CASTEENPEKLFF. The CDR3 nucleotides read TGTGCCAGCACCGAAGAAAACCCTGAAAAACTGTTTTTT.

This clone was observed a few times. The chain has TRBV29-1 and TRBJ1-1, with D possibly being TRBD1 (6 bases). The CDR3 sequence is 13 residues long. Germline CDR1 reads SQVTM; CDR2 reads ANQGSEA. With 5 bases removed from V and 5 bases from J, the gap between germline ends came to 15 bases. The CDR3 sequence is CSVNPERGTEAFF. The CDR3 coding sequence is TGCAGCGTTAACCCTGAGAGGGGGACTGAAGCTTTCTTT.

The chain links TRBV7-9 to TRBJ2-3; 7 nucleotides line up with TRBD1. The V gene's germline CDR1 is SEHNR and CDR2 FQNEAQ (reference sequence). This CDR3 is 14 amino acids long. V was pared by 5 bases and J by 2 bases, with 4 bases of the junction left unmatched. CDR3 sequence (DNA): TGTGCCAGCAGCCCGGGACAGAACACAGATACGCAGTATTTT. Translation: CASSPGQNTDTQYF.

CDR3 loop: CAWKTGVSYNEQFF. CDR3 DNA: TGTGCCTGGAAAACAGGGGTGTCCTACAATGAGCAGTTCTTC. The chain has TRBV30 and TRBJ2-1; 7 bases are shared with TRBD1. Germline V gene sequence: CDR1 GTSNPN, CDR2 SVGIG (reference sequence). The junction had 4 bases not matched to a gene; V was cut back by 4 bases and J by 1 base. The CDR3 loop spans 14 amino acids.

This clone was counted a few times. V and J are TRBV7-2 and TRBJ2-7; a weak D match, TRBD2 (5 bases). CDR3 length equals 13 residues. Trimming pared 2 bases from V and 3 bases from J, leaving 8 bases between. Germline CDR1 is SGHTA and CDR2 is FQGNSA. In DNA, the CDR3 is TGTGCCAGCAGCTTACCTGGACTCTACGAGCAGTACTTC. Encoded protein: CASSLPGLYEQYF.

This clone was seen a handful of times. The rearrangement uses TRBV18 and TRBJ2-5, with D perhaps matching TRBD2 (5 bases). Trimming took off 0 bases at V and 3 bases at J, with 17 bases between the two ends. This CDR3 has 17 amino acids. The germline V gene encodes CDR1 KGHSH and CDR2 LQKENI. The CDR3 loop is CASSPPNGEIGEETQYF. As DNA, the CDR3 is TGTGCCAGCTCACCACCGAACGGGGAAATAGGAGAAGAGACCCAGTACTTC.

This clone was seen only a few times. CDR3 in amino acids: CASSIPGQGANYGYTF. The CDR3, as DNA: TGTGCCAGTAGTATACCTGGACAGGGGGCGAACTATGGCTACACCTTC. The rearrangement links TRBV19 to TRBJ1-2; TRBD1 matches 11 bases. The V gene's germline CDR1 is LNHDA and CDR2 SQIVND (reference sequence). The CDR3 is 16 residues long. V gave up 2 bases and J gave up 2 bases; unmatched junction bases: 4.

The rearrangement joins TRBV10-3 to TRBJ1-6; D gene ambiguous. With 0 bases removed from V and 3 bases from J, the gap between germline ends came to 9 bases. The germline V gene has CDR1 ENHRY and CDR2 SYGVKD. CDR3 length equals 16 residues. The CDR3 DNA is TGTGCCATCAGTGAGTCGAAGGGAATCTATAATTCACCCCTCCACTTT. As protein: CAISESKGIYNSPLHF.

V usage is TRBV6-1 and J usage is TRBJ2-5; D is undetermined. This CDR3 has 11 amino acids. Trimming pared 7 bases from V and 5 bases from J, leaving 8 bases between. Per germline, CDR1 MNHNS and CDR2 SASEGT. CDR3 DNA sequence: TGTGCCAGCACCCAAGTGGAGACCCAGTACTTC. Its translation: CASTQVETQYF.

The rearrangement links TRBV5-1 to TRBJ1-1, with unresolved D. Deletions cut 5 bases from V and 0 bases from J, with 14 bases between. The CDR3 is 15 amino acids. The V gene's germline CDR1 is SGHRS and CDR2 YFSETQ. This CDR3 is CASRGEGSMNTEAFF. For the CDR3, the DNA is TGCGCCAGCAGAGGAGAGGGTTCGATGAACACTGAAGCTTTCTTT.

This chain links TRBV6-1 with TRBJ2-3; unclear D gene. Germline V lookup: CDR1 MNHNS, CDR2 SASEGT. With 7 bases removed from V and 0 bases from J, the gap between germline ends came to 5 bases. The CDR3 sequence is 12 residues long. The CDR3 is CASTGSTDTQYF. CDR3 DNA sequence: TGTGCCAGCACTGGGAGCACAGATACGCAGTATTTT.

The CDR3 bases are TGTGCCGGGGGGGACACTGAAGCTTTCTTT. Its translation: CAGGDTEAFF. V gene TRBV30 combines with J gene TRBJ1-1, with TRBD1 as a possible D gene (5 bases). This CDR3 spans 10 amino acids. Germline CDR1 is GTSNPN and CDR2 is SVGIG (reference sequence). V was trimmed by 8 bases and J by 3 bases, leaving 7 bases between them.

This chain joins TRBV6-6 and TRBJ2-5, with 8 positions matching TRBD1. The CDR3 covers 16 residues. CDR1 is MNHNY and CDR2 is SVGAGI in the germline V gene (reference sequence). V lost 5 bases to trimming and J lost 5 bases; unmatched junction nucleotides: 13. The CDR3 reads CASSRRTGTLKETQYF. The CDR3 region has the DNA TGTGCCAGCAGTCGAAGGACAGGGACGCTGAAGGAGACCCAGTACTTC.

This clone was counted a few times. The chain combines TRBV4-1 with TRBJ1-6; maybe TRBD1 (5 bases). Trimming removed 2 bases from V and 7 bases from J, with 9 bases in between. The CDR3 consists of 14 residues. The germline gives CDR1 MGHRA, CDR2 YSYEKL. The CDR3 DNA is TGCGCCAGCAGCCAACGGGACTGGAATTCACCCCTCCACTTT. Its translation: CASSQRDWNSPLHF.